This T cell receptor (beta chain) emerged from a study of T-cell memory formation after mild COVID-19. The CDR3 consists of 15 residues. Per the germline V gene, CDR1 is MGHRA and CDR2 is YSYEKL. With V trimmed by 1 base and J by 6 bases, 5 bases remained unmatched. Remarks on this clonotype: Antigen unknown.

Study-wide results and limits: In pre-infection memory, a portion of responding clones appeared, which suggested that cross-reactive memory joined. CD4/CD8 balance held among clones contracting day 15 to 85, and later expanders leaned CD4+.

TCRdb itself ran the 5' RACE reads through MiXCR, one entry per CDR3 protein. The sample has roughly 350,000 distinct CDR3 sequences, 25% to 30% seen once. J is TRBJ2-1 and V is TRBV4-1; 8 bases are a match to TRBD2. The receptor comes from an adult woman who had mild COVID-19 (a few samples of this study predate the infection). Cell type and time point are not known. The specimen was PBMCs or a T cell subset sorted from them (not recorded which). The CDR3 reads CASSQVIRGGNEQFF. DNA of the CDR3: TGCGCCAGCAGCCAAGTCATCCGGGGGGGCAATGAGCAGTTCTTC.